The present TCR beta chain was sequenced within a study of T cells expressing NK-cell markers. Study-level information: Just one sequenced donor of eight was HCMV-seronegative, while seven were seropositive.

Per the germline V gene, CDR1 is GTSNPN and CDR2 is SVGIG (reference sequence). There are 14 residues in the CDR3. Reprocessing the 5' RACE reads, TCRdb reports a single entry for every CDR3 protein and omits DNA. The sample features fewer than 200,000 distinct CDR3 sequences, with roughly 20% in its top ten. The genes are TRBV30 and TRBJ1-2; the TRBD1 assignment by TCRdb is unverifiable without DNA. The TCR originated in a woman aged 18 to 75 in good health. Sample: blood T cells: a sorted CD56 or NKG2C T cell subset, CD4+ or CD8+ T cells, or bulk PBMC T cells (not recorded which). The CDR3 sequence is CAWSVGAAFYGYTF.